This T cell receptor beta chain appears in the sequencing data of a study of beta chain features in type 1 diabetes. About the study: Patients did not differ from healthy donors in age, gender or cell yield.

Only a few counts were recorded for this clone. The antigen is not known. The study, taken as a whole, reports: Type 1 diabetes patients had fewer VDJ junction insertions and more deletions. Significant though moderate, a shortening of TCRB CDR3s appeared in all four CD4+ subsets of Type 1 diabetes patients.

Expressed TCRB transcripts were sequenced because the entire RNA isolate underwent reverse transcription. Clones were sequenced by immunoSEQ multiplex PCR, and TCRdb holds only the in-frame ones, with some missing. Of some 120,000 clones listed, roughly 17% are singletons. CDR3 length: 15 amino acids. The ends lost 6 bases at V and 0 bases at J; junction bases unmatched: 2. The germline V gene encodes CDR1 SGHTA and CDR2 FQGNSA. Via the markers CD45RO/CCR7/CD25/CD127/CD95/CD27, stem cell-like memory, regulatory, central memory and naive CD4+ cells were sorted. The sequenced sample consisted of central memory CD4+ T cells from blood. The TCR sequence derives from a man younger than 35 with type 1 diabetes. The chain uses TRBV7-2 and TRBJ2-1; 10 bases match TRBD2. This CDR3 reads CASRLAGSSYNEQFF. DNA for the CDR3: TGTGCCAGCAGACTAGCGGGGAGCTCCTACAATGAGCAGTTCTTC. The whole variable domain, remainder taken from reference TRBV7-2 and TRBJ2-1, is GAGVSQSPSNKVTEKGKDVELRCDPISGHTALYWYRQSLGQGLEFLIYFQGNSAPDKSGLPSDRFSAERTGGSVSTLTIQRTQQEDSAVYLCASRLAGSSYNEQFFGPGTRLTVL.